The present T cell receptor beta chain was sequenced within a study of T cells in Graves' hyperthyroidism and ophthalmopathy (dated by TCRdb to between 2017 and 2020). Broadly, across the study: Peripheral blood was collected at initial diagnosis, before any treatment. To identify distinguishing TCR V-J signatures, a discovery cohort of around 100 patients was used, comprising 40 to 45 with Graves' ophthalmopathy and approximately 57 with stable Graves' hyperthyroidism. An independent validation cohort of 18 to 20 hyperthyroidism patients and approximately 17 patients who later progressed to ophthalmopathy tested prospective prediction of ophthalmopathy. For training and testing, the 100 or so patients in the discovery cohort were randomly divided in a 7:3 ratio. In about 6 Graves' hyperthyroidism patients, the study also compared T-cell repertoires from thyroid tissue with T-cell repertoires from blood. Following sampling, methimazole starting at 30 mg daily was given to hyperthyroidism patients, and high-dose intravenous methylprednisolone was given to ophthalmopathy patients. TCR Vbeta CDR3 sequencing of 130 to 150 peripheral blood samples (fewer than 45 ophthalmopathy, 70 to 85 hyperthyroidism and roughly 17 progressor patients) is reported in the paper. The investigation overall reported the following: Sample size was not statistically predetermined, and investigators were not blinded to group allocation. Most expanded thyroid clonotypes (frequency above 0.001) were also detected in blood, suggesting blood repertoires may reflect thyroid immune responses. In validation, progression to ophthalmopathy was predicted by the model with 70.59% sensitivity and under 85% specificity, a median of approximately 6.5 months before onset. In cross-validation, a model built on a 13 V-J signature told ophthalmopathy apart from stable hyperthyroidism with 85% to 90% sensitivity and 81% to 82% specificity, and in testing the same model reached 80%/75%.

This clonotype was counted at least ten times. It lacks a known antigen. No much larger clone is present one base from it, and per-base qualities are unavailable. The TCR beta CDR3 regions were amplified from RNA transcripts. For the first round of RT-PCR on the TCR CDR3, the HTBI primer set was used together with the Qiagen OneStep RT-PCR kit. Libraries were constructed in a second round of multiplex PCR, after which size selection and purification were performed. Sequencing of the libraries was done on an Illumina HiSeq2000 using paired-end 100 bp reads. Under the source paper's analysis protocol: SOAPnuke was used to process the raw data, throwing out any read that contained adapters or uncalled bases, had a mean Phred below 15, or lacked an exact constant-primer or identifier match. COPE v1.2.5 was used to merge the high-quality paired reads, and each unique nucleotide sequence was defined as a clonotype. Clonotypes were aligned to IMGT TRBV, TRBD and TRBJ reference segments using MiTCR v1.1. The analysis was restricted to V-J combinations with a frequency above 0.0001, which together covered 98% to 99.2% of the repertoires. A TCS score was defined as the ratio of F50 (clonal expansion) to E x V (chaos), with BLOSUM62-based TCRdist applied between CDR3 peptides within each V-J. Welch's t-statistics and random forest reduced roughly 530 V-J features to about 13, which were used in a naive Bayes classifier (R e1071). The public reads were reprocessed in TCRdb via fastp at Q25 and MiXCR, keeping in-frame beta chains. For every CDR3 protein sequence, its rows merge into one entry that carries the most common genes and DNA. The V and J calls come from TCRdb's annotation, not from the publication. The sample records some 350,000 distinct CDR3 sequences, about 20% of which are singletons. The ten largest clonotypes hold roughly 3.5% of the sample.

Stable Graves' hyperthyroidism was defined as no progression to ophthalmopathy during 18 months of follow-up. Hyperthyroidism patients were aged 18 to 65 years and newly diagnosed, with disease duration of less than 2 months. Exclusion was applied to patients with uncontrolled infections, other autoimmune diseases, pregnancy or lactation. Diagnoses relied on clinical symptoms, serum thyroxine and TRAb, thyroid ultrasound and orbital computed tomography. PBMCs were isolated from approximately 10 ml of fresh peripheral blood by Ficoll-Paque density gradient centrifugation. Trizol reagent was used to extract total RNA, and RNA quality was then checked on an Agilent 2100 Bioanalyzer. This receptor was obtained from a woman under 30 with Graves' hyperthyroidism. The sample comprised blood.

The CDR3 protein is CASRDRAVPEAFF. The DNA sequence reads TGTGCCAGCAGGGACAGGGCAGTGCCTGAAGCTTTCTTT. The rearranged segments are TRBV6-1 and TRBJ1-1, with 8 bases in between that match TRBD1. CDR1 and CDR2 are drawn from the germline V gene: MNHNS, SASEGT. The CDR3 holds 13 amino acids from the cysteine to the phenylalanine. Only CDR3 DNA is held: 39 bases, read in frame from base 1. V trim: 6 bases; J trim: 6 bases; unmatched bases: 6.